This T cell receptor beta chain was identified during a study of cytomegalovirus exposure and HLA in healthy donors. This CDR3 has 19 amino acids. The germline gives CDR1 SGHRS, CDR2 YFSETQ. The ends were cut back, 0 bases at V and 2 bases at J, with 22 bases in the middle. Assay used: immunoSEQ multiplex PCR; TCRdb lists only in-frame clones, some missing. The sample records tens of thousands of clones, around 93% being singletons. Sequenced material: PBMCs. The gene calls are TRBV5-1 and TRBJ2-3; D might be TRBD1 (7 bases). The sequence came from a man aged 18 to 30 in good health and CMV-seronegative. The CDR3 loop is CASSLVWGDRAPYTDTQYF. The CDR3 nucleotides read TGCGCCAGCAGCTTGGTCTGGGGGGACAGAGCACCCTACACAGATACGCAGTATTTT.